Listed here is a single TCR beta chain. Its target is not known. The sample originates from a study of shared clonotypes between healthy human individuals. Study-wide results and limits: Generally, estimated richness proved larger in naive subsets than it did in memory subsets.

V lost 5 bases and J 5 bases, leaving 11 bases between the germline ends. There are 13 residues in the CDR3. The germline V gene encodes CDR1 SGHTA and CDR2 FQGNSA. Sorted-subset replicate PCR reactions were performed with approximately 200 ng DNA, corresponding to roughly 30,000 T cell genomes. Profiled with immunoSEQ multiplex PCR; TCRdb holds only in-frame clones, not every one. The table shows about 1 million clones, with more than 60% occurring only once. Specimen: memory CD4+ T cells sorted from blood. Specified subset: CD45RA-negative fraction. This clonotype was sampled from a man in his late teens or twenties in good health. This chain links TRBV7-2 with TRBJ2-3; the D is unclear. For the CDR3, the DNA is TGTGCCAGCAGCGCGTCGTCGAGAGATACGCAGTATTTT. It specifies CASSASSRDTQYF.